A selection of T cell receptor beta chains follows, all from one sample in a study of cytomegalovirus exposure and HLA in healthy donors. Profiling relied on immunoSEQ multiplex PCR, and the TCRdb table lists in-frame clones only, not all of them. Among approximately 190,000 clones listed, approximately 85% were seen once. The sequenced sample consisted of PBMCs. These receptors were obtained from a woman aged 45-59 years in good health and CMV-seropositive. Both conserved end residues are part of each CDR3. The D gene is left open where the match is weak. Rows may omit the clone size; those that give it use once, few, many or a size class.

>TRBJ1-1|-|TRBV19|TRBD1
CASSGQGNTEAFF
TGTGCCAGTAGCGGACAGGGGAACACTGAAGCTTTCTTT
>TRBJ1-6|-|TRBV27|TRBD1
CASSRGPLVDSPLHF
TGTGCCAGCAGTAGGGGGCCCCTGGTTGATTCACCCCTCCACTTT
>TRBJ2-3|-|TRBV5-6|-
CASGQGVDTQYF
TGTGCCAGCGGTCAAGGGGTCGATACGCAGTATTTT
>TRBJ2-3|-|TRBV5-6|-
CASSLRGLTTDTQYF
TGTGCCAGCAGCTTGCGTGGGCTGACCACAGATACGCAGTATTTT
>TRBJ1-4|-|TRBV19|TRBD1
CASSSQGAHGNEKLFF
TGTGCCAGTAGTTCTCAGGGGGCGCACGGAAATGAAAAACTGTTTTTT
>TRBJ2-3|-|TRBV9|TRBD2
CASSTRLAGASDTQYF
TGTGCCAGCAGCACTCGACTAGCGGGGGCCTCAGATACGCAGTATTTT
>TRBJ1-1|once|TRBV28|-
CASSSQGLGTEAFF
TGTGCCAGCAGTTCACAGGGTTTGGGCACTGAAGCTTTCTTT
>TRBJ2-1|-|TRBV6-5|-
CASSRGAPNEQFF
TGTGCCAGCAGTCGGGGGGCTCCCAATGAGCAGTTCTTC
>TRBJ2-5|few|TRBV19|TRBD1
CASSILDRGLETQYF
TGTGCCAGTAGTATCCTCGACAGGGGACTTGAGACCCAGTACTTC
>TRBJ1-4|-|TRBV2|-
CASSLSRGEKLFF
TGTGCCAGCAGCTTAAGCCGAGGGGAAAAACTGTTTTTT
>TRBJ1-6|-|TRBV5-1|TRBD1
CASSLGVQGGNSPLHF
TGCGCCAGCAGCTTGGGGGTACAGGGGGGGAATTCACCCCTCCACTTT
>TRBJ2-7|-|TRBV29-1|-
CSALGGSPYGQYF
TGCAGCGCACTGGGGGGTTCACCCTACGGGCAGTACTTC
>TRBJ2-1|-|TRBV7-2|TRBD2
CASSLFPSGGAVYEQFF
TGTGCCAGCAGCTTGTTTCCGAGCGGGGGGGCTGTCTATGAGCAGTTCTTC
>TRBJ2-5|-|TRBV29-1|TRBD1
CSVAGQGQETQYF
TGCAGCGTTGCCGGACAGGGACAAGAGACCCAGTACTTC
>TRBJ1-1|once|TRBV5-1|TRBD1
CASSWVGQPNTEAFF
TGCGCCAGCAGCTGGGTGGGACAGCCGAACACTGAAGCTTTCTTT
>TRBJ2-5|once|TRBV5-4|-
CASSLSPGQETQYF
TGTGCCAGCAGCTTGTCACCGGGGCAAGAGACCCAGTACTTC
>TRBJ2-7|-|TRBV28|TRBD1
CASRPTGQGISYEQYF
TGTGCCAGCAGGCCGACCGGACAGGGGATATCCTACGAGCAGTACTTC
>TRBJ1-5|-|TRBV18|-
CASSRGEGNQPQHF
TGTGCCAGCTCACGCGGGGAGGGCAATCAGCCCCAGCATTTT
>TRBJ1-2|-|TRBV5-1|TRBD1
CASSLAGTGVAGYTF
TGCGCCAGCAGCTTGGCCGGGACAGGGGTTGCTGGCTACACCTTC
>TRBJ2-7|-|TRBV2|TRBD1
CAGGQGGEQYF
TGTGCCGGGGGACAGGGCGGCGAGCAGTACTTC
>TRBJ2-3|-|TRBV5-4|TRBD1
CASSLGQGRTDTQYF
TGTGCCAGCAGCTTGGGACAGGGTAGAACAGATACGCAGTATTTT
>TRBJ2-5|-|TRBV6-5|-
CASSYQGQQETQYF
TGTGCCAGCAGTTACCAGGGACAACAAGAGACCCAGTACTTC
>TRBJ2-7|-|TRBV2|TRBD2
CASSEAGLAGGYEQYF
TGTGCCAGCAGTGAAGCTGGACTAGCGGGGGGGTACGAGCAGTACTTC
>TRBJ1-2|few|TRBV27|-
CASRARGRNYGYTF
TGTGCCAGCAGGGCCCGGGGGAGGAACTATGGCTACACCTTC
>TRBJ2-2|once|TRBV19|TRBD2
CASTPGLAGGRDTGELFF
TGTGCCAGTACACCGGGACTAGCGGGAGGCCGGGACACCGGGGAGCTGTTTTTT
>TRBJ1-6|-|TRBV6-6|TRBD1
CASRLETGGGHSPLHF
TGTGCCAGCAGACTAGAAACAGGGGGCGGGCATTCACCCCTCCACTTT
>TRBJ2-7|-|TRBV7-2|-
CASSLEVRGYEQYF
TGTGCCAGCAGCTTAGAGGTCAGGGGCTACGAGCAGTACTTC
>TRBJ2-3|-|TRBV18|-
CASSPSIAASTDTQYF
TGTGCCAGCTCACCGTCGATAGCGGCCAGCACAGATACGCAGTATTTT
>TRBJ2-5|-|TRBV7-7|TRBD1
CASSLGTGGETQYF
TGTGCTAGCAGCTTAGGGACAGGGGGAGAGACCCAGTACTTC
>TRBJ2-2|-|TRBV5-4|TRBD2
CASSSGTRITGELFF
TGTGCCAGCAGCTCCGGGACTAGGATCACCGGGGAGCTGTTTTTT
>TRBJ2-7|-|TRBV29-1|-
CSVEEGVGSLGEQYF
TGCAGCGTTGAAGAAGGGGTCGGGAGCTTGGGCGAGCAGTACTTC
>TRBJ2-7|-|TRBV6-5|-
CASSPSGASPYEQYF
TGTGCCAGCAGCCCGAGTGGAGCCTCGCCCTACGAGCAGTACTTC
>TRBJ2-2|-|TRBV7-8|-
CASSLALGRGAGELFF
TGTGCCAGCAGCTTAGCGCTCGGCAGGGGTGCCGGGGAGCTGTTTTTT
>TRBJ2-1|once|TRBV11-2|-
CASSARLDVNEQFF
TGTGCCAGCAGCGCCCGACTAGATGTAAATGAGCAGTTCTTC
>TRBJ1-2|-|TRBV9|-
CASSVGTGPYGYTF
TGTGCCAGCAGCGTAGGCACAGGGCCTTATGGCTACACCTTC
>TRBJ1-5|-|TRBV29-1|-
CSVAHGDQPQHF
TGCAGCGTTGCCCACGGGGATCAGCCCCAGCATTTT
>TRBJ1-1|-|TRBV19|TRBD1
CASRGQMNTEAFF
TGTGCCAGTAGGGGACAGATGAACACTGAAGCTTTCTTT
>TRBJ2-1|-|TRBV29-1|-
CSVASSNEQFF
TGCAGCGTTGCATCGAGTAATGAGCAGTTCTTC
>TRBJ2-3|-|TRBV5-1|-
CASSLGESTDTQYF
TGCGCCAGCAGCCTCGGGGAAAGCACAGATACGCAGTATTTT
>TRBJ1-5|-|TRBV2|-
CASSDKLVNQPQHF
TGTGCCAGCAGTGATAAGTTAGTTAATCAGCCCCAGCATTTT
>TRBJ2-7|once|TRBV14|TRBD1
CASSQYFGTGAYEQYF
TGTGCCAGCAGCCAATATTTTGGGACAGGGGCCTACGAGCAGTACTTC
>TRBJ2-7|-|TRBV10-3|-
CAISDTGTGLYEQYF
TGTGCCATCAGTGACACGGGAACCGGATTGTACGAGCAGTACTTC
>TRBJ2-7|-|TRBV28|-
CASSLGDYEQYF
TGTGCCAGCAGTTTGGGGGACTACGAGCAGTACTTC
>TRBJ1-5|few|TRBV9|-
CASSVTWGGRWCQVNQPQHF
TGTGCCAGCAGCGTAACATGGGGAGGTCGGTGGTGCCAGGTCAATCAGCCCCAGCATTTT
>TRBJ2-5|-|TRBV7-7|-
CASSYRVQETQYF
TGTGCCAGCAGCTACAGGGTCCAAGAGACCCAGTACTTC
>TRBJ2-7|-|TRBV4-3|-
CASSQGLRHGLYEQYF
TGCGCCAGCAGCCAAGGTCTTCGACACGGACTCTACGAGCAGTACTTC
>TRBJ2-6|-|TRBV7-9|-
CASSPRGTGSGANVLTF
TGTGCCAGCAGCCCCAGGGGGACTGGCTCTGGGGCCAACGTCCTGACTTTC
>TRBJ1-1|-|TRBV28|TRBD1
CASSLGTASNTEAFF
TGTGCCAGCAGTTTAGGGACAGCTTCGAACACTGAAGCTTTCTTT
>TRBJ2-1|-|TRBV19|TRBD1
CASTEQGAGYNEQFF
TGTGCCAGTACTGAGCAGGGGGCGGGCTACAATGAGCAGTTCTTC
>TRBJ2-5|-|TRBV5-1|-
CASRLQAGPRGEQYF
TGCGCCAGCAGACTCCAAGCGGGCCCCCGAGGAGAGCAGTACTTC
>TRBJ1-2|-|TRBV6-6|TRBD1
CASSYLDRGLGYTF
TGTGCCAGCAGTTACCTGGACAGGGGGCTTGGCTACACCTTC
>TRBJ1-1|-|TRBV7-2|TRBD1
CASTSTGAENTEAFF
TGTGCCAGCACTTCGACAGGGGCGGAGAACACTGAAGCTTTCTTT
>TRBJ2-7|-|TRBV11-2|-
CASSPQGYEQYF
TGTGCCAGCAGCCCGCAGGGCTACGAGCAGTACTTC
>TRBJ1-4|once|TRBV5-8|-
CASSPGNYEKLFF
TGTGCCAGCAGCCCGGGGAATTATGAAAAACTGTTTTTT